The present T cell receptor beta chain was sequenced within a study of blood T cell repertoires in COVID-19. Study summary: From the United States, Italy and Spain came samples of acute and convalescent COVID-19.

Source study methods: Estimation of nucleated cell counts was performed using reference gene primer amplification. Assay: immunoSEQ multiplex PCR; the TCRdb copy retains only in-frame clones and omits some. V and J calls and clone size come straight from that table; D and trimming were deduced from the DNA. Of 81,000 or so clones in the sample, 80% to 95% were seen once. V was cut by 6 bases and J by 1 base, with 12 bases left in between. This CDR3 has 14 amino acids. CDR1 MNHNY and CDR2 SVGAGI come from the germline V gene (reference sequence). Input material: peripheral blood. This TCR was sampled from a woman aged 55-70 years with active COVID-19. The chain has TRBV6-6 and TRBJ1-1; D possibly corresponds to TRBD1 (5 bases). The CDR3 region is CASRPRQQNTEAFF. The CDR3 DNA sequence: TGTGCCAGCAGACCGAGACAGCAGAACACTGAAGCTTTCTTT.